The clone carrying this T cell receptor (beta chain) was picked up many times. Its antigen remains unidentified. The CDR3 runs 16 residues. Germline assignment: CDR1 SGHNT and CDR2 YYREEE (reference sequence). Between the trimmed V and J ends, which lost 4 bases and 4 bases, there was a span of 20 bases. The data derive from a study of spatial heterogeneity in lung cancer. The study, taken as a whole, reports: One measure, the expanded intratumoral alpha and beta TCR count, tracked tumor mutation counts.

TCRdb reprocessed the 5' RACE reads with MiXCR, giving one entry per CDR3 protein. The repertoire holds 17,000 or so distinct CDR3 sequences, with 5.5% to 8% as singletons. Time point noted: sample taken at primary tumor resection. The study sequenced unsorted whole RNA from tumor, nontumor lung or frozen PBMC. The TCR comes from a female donor with early-stage non-small cell lung cancer. The input for sequencing was lung tumor tissue, taken at surgery. V gene TRBV5-4 combines with J gene TRBJ1-1; D not certain. The CDR3 DNA follows: TGTGCCAGCAGCCCGGGAGGTTCCCACGGCGGCACTGAAGCTTTCTTT. Its translation: CASSPGGSHGGTEAFF.